This T cell receptor beta chain appears in the sequencing data of a study of blood T cell repertoires in COVID-19. Original analysis: Reference gene primers were amplified, and this amplification served to estimate nucleated cell counts. Clones were read by immunoSEQ multiplex PCR, and TCRdb kept only the in-frame ones, dropping some. V and J calls and clone size follow that table, whereas D and trimming were derived from the DNA. This table has around 230,000 clones, around 84% appearing once. CDR3 length: 16 amino acids. The germline V gene encodes CDR1 MNHEY and CDR2 SMNVEV (reference sequence). The ends were cut back, 6 bases at V and 2 bases at J, with 19 bases in the middle.

The chain carries TRBV27 and TRBJ1-1; D not certain. This clonotype was obtained from a man aged 35 to 55 who had recovered from COVID-19. Sequenced sample: peripheral blood. The CDR3 loop is CASRPGDLILNTEAFF. DNA for the CDR3: TGTGCCAGCAGACCGGGTGATTTGATACTTAACACTGAAGCTTTCTTT.